This TCR beta chain was sequenced in a study of shared clonotypes between healthy human individuals. Study results and caveats: Naive CD4 clonotypes overlapped across a handful of donors at approximately 5%.

Per the germline V gene, CDR1 is LNHDA and CDR2 is SQIVND (reference sequence). V lost 5 bases to trimming and J lost 6 bases; unmatched junction nucleotides: 5. The CDR3 sequence is 13 residues long. With respect to this clone: Its antigen is still unknown.

This table comes from immunoSEQ multiplex PCR, and its TCRdb copy is limited to in-frame clones, with some not included. The profile shows around 370,000 clones, about 97% of them singletons. The sample taken for sequencing was memory CD8+ T cells sorted from blood. Regarding subset: CD45RO+ cells pooled with CCR7-negative TemRA cells. The sequence was obtained from a young man in good health. The rearrangement links TRBV19 to TRBJ2-7; TRBD2 matches 9 bases. CDR3 DNA sequence: TGTGCCAGTAGTCCGGGACTAGCCTTCGAGCAGTACTTC. Amino acid sequence: CASSPGLAFEQYF.